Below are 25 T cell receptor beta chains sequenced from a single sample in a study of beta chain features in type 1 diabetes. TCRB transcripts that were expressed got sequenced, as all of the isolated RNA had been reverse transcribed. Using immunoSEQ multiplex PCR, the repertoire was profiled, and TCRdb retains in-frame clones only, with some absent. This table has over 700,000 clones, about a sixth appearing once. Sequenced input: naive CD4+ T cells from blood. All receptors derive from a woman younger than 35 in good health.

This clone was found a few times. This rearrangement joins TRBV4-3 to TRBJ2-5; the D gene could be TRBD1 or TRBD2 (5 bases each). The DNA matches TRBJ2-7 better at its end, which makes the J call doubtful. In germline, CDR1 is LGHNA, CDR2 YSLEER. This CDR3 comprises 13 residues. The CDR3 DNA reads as TGCGCCAGCAGCCGGGACCCGTACTACGAGCAGTACTTC. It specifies CASSRDPYYEQYF.

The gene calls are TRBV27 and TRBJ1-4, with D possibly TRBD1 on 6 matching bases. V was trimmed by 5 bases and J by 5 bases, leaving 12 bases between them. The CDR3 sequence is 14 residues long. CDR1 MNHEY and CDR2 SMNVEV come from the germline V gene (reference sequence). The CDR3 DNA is TGTGCCAGCAGTGGGAGGCAGGGGAATGAAAAACTGTTTTTT. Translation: CASSGRQGNEKLFF.

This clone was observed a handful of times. CDR3 nucleotides: TGTGCCAGCAGTGAGCGACACGGGACTGAAGCTTTCTTT. This codes for CASSERHGTEAFF. The J gene is TRBJ1-1, the V gene TRBV25-1, with no clear D. CDR3 length: 13 amino acids. The V end was cut by 3 bases, the J end by 5 bases, with 10 bases between. Per germline, CDR1 MGHDK and CDR2 SYGVNS. Combining the CDR3 with reference TRBV25-1 and TRBJ1-1 gives the whole variable domain EADIYQTPRYLVIGTGKKITLECSQTMGHDKMYWYQQDPGMELHLIHYSYGVNSTEKGDLSSESTVSRIRTEHFPLTLESARPSHTSQYLCASSERHGTEAFFGQGTRLTVV.

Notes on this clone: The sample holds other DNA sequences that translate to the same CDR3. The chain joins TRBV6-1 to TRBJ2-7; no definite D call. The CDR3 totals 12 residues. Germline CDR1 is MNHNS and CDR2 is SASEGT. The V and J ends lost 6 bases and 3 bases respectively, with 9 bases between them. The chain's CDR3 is CASSEQSYEQYF. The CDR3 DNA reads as TGTGCCAGCAGCGAACAAAGCTACGAGCAGTACTTC.

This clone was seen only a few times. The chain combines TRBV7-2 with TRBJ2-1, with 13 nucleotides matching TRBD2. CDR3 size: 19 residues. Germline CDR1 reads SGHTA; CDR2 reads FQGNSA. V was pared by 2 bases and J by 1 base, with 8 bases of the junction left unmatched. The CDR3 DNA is TGTGCCAGCAGCTTACGGGGACTAGCGGGATTTGATTCCTACAATGAGCAGTTCTTC. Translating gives CASSLRGLAGFDSYNEQFF.

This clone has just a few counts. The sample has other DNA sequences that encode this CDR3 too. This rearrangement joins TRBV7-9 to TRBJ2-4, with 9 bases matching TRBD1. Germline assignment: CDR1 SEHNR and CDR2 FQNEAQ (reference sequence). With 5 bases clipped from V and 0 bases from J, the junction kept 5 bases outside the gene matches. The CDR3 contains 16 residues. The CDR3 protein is CASSKGQGLAKNIQYF. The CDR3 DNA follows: TGTGCCAGCAGCAAGGGACAGGGTCTAGCCAAAAACATTCAGTACTTC.

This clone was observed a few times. The CDR3 DNA follows: TGTGCCAGCAGCTTTCTAGGGACTACTAGCACAGATACGCAGTATTTT. This sequence encodes CASSFLGTTSTDTQYF. The chain employs TRBV7-9 and TRBJ2-3, with TRBD2 identical over 7 bases. The CDR3 loop spans 16 amino acids. J was trimmed by 0 bases and V by 3 bases; bases with no gene match: 6. Germline values: CDR1 SEHNR, CDR2 FQNEAQ (reference sequence).

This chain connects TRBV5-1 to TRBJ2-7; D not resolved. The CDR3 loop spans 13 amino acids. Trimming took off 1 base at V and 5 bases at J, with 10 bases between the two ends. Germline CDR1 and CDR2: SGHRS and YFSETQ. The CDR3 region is CASSLPSAHEQYF. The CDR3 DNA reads TGCGCCAGCAGCTTGCCCAGCGCGCACGAGCAGTACTTC.

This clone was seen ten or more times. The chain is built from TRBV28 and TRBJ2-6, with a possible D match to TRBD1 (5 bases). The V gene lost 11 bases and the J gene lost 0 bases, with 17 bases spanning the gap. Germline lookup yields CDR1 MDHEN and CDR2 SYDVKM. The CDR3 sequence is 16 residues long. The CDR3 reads CAGGGAGYSGANVLTF. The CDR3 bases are TGTGCCGGCGGTGGGGCAGGATACTCTGGGGCCAACGTCCTGACTTTC.

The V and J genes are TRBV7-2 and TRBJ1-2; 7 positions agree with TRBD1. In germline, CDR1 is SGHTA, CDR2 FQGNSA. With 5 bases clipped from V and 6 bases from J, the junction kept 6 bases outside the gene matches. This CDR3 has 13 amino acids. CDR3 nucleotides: TGTGCCAGCAGCGTGGACAGGATAAATGGCTACACCTTC. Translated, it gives CASSVDRINGYTF.

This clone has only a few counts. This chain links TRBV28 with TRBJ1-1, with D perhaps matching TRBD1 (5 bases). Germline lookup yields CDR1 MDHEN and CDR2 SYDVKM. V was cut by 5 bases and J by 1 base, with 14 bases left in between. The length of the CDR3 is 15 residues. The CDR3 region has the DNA TGTGCCAGCAGTGGAGGAGGGACCGGGAACACTGAAGCTTTCTTT. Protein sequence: CASSGGGTGNTEAFF.

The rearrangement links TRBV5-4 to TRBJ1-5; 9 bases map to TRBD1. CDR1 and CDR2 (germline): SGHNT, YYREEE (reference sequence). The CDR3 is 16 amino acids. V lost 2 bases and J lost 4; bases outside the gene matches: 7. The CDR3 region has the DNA TGTGCCAGCAGCTTCCAAGGGGACAGGGTAAATCAGCCCCAGCATTTT. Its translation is CASSFQGDRVNQPQHF.

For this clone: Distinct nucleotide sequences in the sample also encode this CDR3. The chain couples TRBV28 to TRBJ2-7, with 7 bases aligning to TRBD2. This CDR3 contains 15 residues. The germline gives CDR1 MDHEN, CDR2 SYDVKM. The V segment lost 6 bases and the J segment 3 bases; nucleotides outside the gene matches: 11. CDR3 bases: TGTGCCAGCAGCTATACGGGACTACCAATCTACGAGCAGTACTTC. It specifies CASSYTGLPIYEQYF.

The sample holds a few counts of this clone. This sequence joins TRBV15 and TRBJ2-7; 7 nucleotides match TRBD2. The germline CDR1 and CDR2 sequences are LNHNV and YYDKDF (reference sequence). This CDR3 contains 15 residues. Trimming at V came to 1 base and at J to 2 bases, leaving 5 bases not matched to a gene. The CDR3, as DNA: TGTGCCACCAGCAGAGGCAATCTAGCGGCCTACGAGCAGTACTTC. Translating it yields CATSRGNLAAYEQYF.

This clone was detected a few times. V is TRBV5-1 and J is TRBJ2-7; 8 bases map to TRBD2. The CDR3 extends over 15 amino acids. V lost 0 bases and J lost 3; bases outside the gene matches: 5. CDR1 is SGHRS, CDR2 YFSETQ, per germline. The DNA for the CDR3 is TGCGCCAGCAGCTTGGTAGCGGGGTCTCGCTACGAGCAGTACTTC. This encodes CASSLVAGSRYEQYF.

The DNA of the CDR3 is TGTGCCAGCAGTGCATCCGGGACTAGCTCCCTCGAGCAGTACTTC. Encoded protein: CASSASGTSSLEQYF. The chain employs TRBV6-5 and TRBJ2-7; 9 bases map to TRBD2. This CDR3 spans 15 amino acids. V was clipped by 5 bases and J by 6 bases; unmatched bases: 11. The V gene's germline CDR1 is MNHEY and CDR2 SVGAGI.

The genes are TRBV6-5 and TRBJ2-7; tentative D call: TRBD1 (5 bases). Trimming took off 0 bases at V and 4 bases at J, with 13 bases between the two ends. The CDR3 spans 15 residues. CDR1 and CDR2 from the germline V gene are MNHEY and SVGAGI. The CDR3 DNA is TGTGCCAGCAGTTACTCTGGGATTGCAGGGTACGAGCAGTACTTC. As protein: CASSYSGIAGYEQYF.

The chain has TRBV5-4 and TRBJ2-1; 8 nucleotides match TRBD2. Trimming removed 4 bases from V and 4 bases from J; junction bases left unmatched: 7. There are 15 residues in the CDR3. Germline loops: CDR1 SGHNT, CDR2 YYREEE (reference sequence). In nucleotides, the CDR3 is TGTGCCAGCAGCCAGGAGACTAGCGATTACAATGAGCAGTTCTTC. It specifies CASSQETSDYNEQFF.

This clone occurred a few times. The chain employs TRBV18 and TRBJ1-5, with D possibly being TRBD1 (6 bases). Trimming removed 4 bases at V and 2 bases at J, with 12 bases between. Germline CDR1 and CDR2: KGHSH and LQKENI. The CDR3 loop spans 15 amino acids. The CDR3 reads CASSLSSGGNQPQHF. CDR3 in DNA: TGTGCCAGCTCACTATCCTCAGGGGGCAATCAGCCCCAGCATTTT.

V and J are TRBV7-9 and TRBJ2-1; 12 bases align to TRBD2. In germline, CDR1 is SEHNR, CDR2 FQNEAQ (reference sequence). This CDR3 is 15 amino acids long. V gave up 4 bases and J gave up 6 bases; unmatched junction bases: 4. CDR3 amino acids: CASSSGLAGPNEQFF. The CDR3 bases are TGTGCCAGCAGCTCGGGACTAGCGGGCCCCAATGAGCAGTTCTTC.

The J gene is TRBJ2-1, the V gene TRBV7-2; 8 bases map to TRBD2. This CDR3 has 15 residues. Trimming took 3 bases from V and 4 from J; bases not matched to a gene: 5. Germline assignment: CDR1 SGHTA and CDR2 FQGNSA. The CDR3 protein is CASSFREGGYNEQFF. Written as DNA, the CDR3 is TGTGCCAGCAGCTTCCGGGAGGGGGGATACAATGAGCAGTTCTTC.

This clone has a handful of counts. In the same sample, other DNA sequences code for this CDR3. The CDR3 here is CASSVQGAGANVLTF. CDR3 bases: TGTGCCAGCAGCGTCCAGGGTGCTGGGGCCAACGTCCTGACTTTC. The chain links TRBV9 to TRBJ2-6; a possible D gene is TRBD1 (5 bases). Germline V gives CDR1 SGDLS, CDR2 YYNGEE. The ends were cut back, 2 bases at V and 2 bases at J, with 8 bases in the middle. This CDR3 is built from 15 residues.

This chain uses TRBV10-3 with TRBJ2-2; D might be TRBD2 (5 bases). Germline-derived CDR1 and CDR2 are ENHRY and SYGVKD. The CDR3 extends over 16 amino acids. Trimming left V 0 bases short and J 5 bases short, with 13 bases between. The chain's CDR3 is CAISESGSGGTGELFF. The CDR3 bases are TGTGCCATCAGTGAGTCTGGGAGCGGTGGAACCGGGGAGCTGTTTTTT.

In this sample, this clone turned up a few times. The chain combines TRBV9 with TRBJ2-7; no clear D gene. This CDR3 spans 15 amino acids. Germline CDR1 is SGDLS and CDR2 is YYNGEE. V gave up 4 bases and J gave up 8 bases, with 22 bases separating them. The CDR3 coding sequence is TGTGCCAGCAGCCCCACTTACGGAGCCCTTTTCCAGCAGTACTTC. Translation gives CASSPTYGALFQQYF.

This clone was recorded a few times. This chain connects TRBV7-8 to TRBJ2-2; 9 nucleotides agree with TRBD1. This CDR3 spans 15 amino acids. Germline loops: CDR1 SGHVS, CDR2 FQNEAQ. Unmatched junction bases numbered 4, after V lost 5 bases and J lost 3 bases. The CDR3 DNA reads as TGTGCCAGCAGCCCGCGGACAGGGGACACCGGGGAGCTGTTTTTT. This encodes CASSPRTGDTGELFF.